This TCR beta chain is from a study of CD8 T cells in Susac syndrome (dated by TCRdb to the late 2010s). Some background on the complete study: Repertoire sequencing was used to test whether CD8+ T cell activation and differentiation in Susac syndrome was antigen driven.

RNA was extracted using the RNeasy kit, and roughly 0.5 to 1 microgram was reverse transcribed with random hexamers. The immunoSEQ multiplex PCR assay, which covers 54 Vbeta and 13 Jbeta segments, was used to amplify TCR beta CDR3 regions. PCR amplification bias was corrected by using a synthetic template baseline for primer optimization and computational correction. On the study's bioinformatics: Reads were annotated to V, D and J genes per IMGT and analyzed with immunoSEQ Analyzer, keeping only productive sequences. To calculate clonality, Shannon entropy was normalized by log2 of the number of productive unique sequences and then subtracted from one. Public and private clones were assessed among the 100 most prevalent clones of each patient and control. Clones were defined as Susac-specific if absent from the healthy and MS cohorts, from 900 to 1,200 published viral clones and from other ImmuneACCESS disease sequences. TCRdb reanalyzed the raw reads on its own, using fastp at Q25 for trimming and MiXCR for clone calling, and kept in-frame beta chains. Every entry covers one CDR3 protein and lists the most common genes and DNA from its rows. The V and J calls shown here were made by TCRdb, not taken from the authors' results. The table for this sample lists 200,000 to 250,000 distinct CDR3 sequences; 95% of them were counted only once. 0.08% to 0.095% of the sample rests with the top ten.

To note about this clonotype: The antigen it recognizes is unknown. The input lacks base qualities; no much larger clone sits a single base away.

The study at large found these results: The TCR sequencing and HLA analysis was acknowledged to have included a relatively small number of individuals.

Peripheral blood CD8+ and CD4+ T cells from healthy donors, Susac syndrome patients and multiple sclerosis patients were profiled using high-throughput TCR beta sequencing. The multiple sclerosis controls were treatment-naive patients whose relapsing-remitting disease, either stable or active, fulfilled the revised McDonald criteria. Bulk CD8+ and CD4+ T cells were purified by magnetic negative isolation, while CD8+ TEMRA cells were enriched using FACS. Blood was drawn into EDTA tubes, processed within 24 hours, and PBMCs were isolated by density gradient centrifugation. PBMCs intended for TCR sequencing were cryopreserved in liquid nitrogen and were subsequently thawed in a 37 degrees C water bath. Purity of sorted or isolated CD4+, CD8+ and CD8+ TEMRA cells was at least 90%. The sample consisted of CD4+ T cells from PBMCs. This TCR was recovered from a human donor with multiple sclerosis.

The DNA sequence follows: TGTGCCAGCAGTTTTGGGACAGGGAGACAAGGGCCCCAGCATTTT. The encoded protein is CASSFGTGRQGPQHF. This sequence uses TRBV28 and TRBJ1-5; 9 central nucleotides agree with TRBD1. The CDR3 holds 15 amino acids from the cysteine to the phenylalanine. The read is trimmed to its CDR3 DNA, 45 bases read in frame from base 1. V is pruned by 3 bases and J by 9 bases, leaving 9 bases of the junction without a gene match. CDR1 MDHEN and CDR2 SYDVKM are derived from the germline V gene.